This TCR beta chain was profiled in a study of cytomegalovirus exposure and HLA in healthy donors. Study-wide results and caveats: Donors belonging to an Asian-associated ancestry cluster reportedly showed fewer N-insertions in productive TCRs than the roughly 700-donor mean, according to what a later analysis found. TCR beta chains numbering approximately 150 were designated cytomegalovirus-associated.

PCR primers comprised 60 Vbeta and 13 Jbeta primers. The table came from immunoSEQ multiplex PCR; TCRdb's copy has only in-frame clones and leaves some out. The sample lists around 120,000 clones; about 78% were seen once. As to this clone: The target antigen is unknown.

The V and J ends lost 8 bases and 6 bases respectively, with 11 bases between them. The CDR3 extends over 12 amino acids. Germline CDR1 is LNHDA and CDR2 is SQIVND (reference sequence). The receptor was derived from a woman in her thirties or forties in good health and CMV-seropositive. The sequenced sample was PBMCs. The rearrangement links TRBV19 to TRBJ1-5; D is unclear. CDR3 DNA: TGTGCCAGTGCGGAGGGAACTCAGCCCCAGCATTTT. Protein sequence: CASAEGTQPQHF.